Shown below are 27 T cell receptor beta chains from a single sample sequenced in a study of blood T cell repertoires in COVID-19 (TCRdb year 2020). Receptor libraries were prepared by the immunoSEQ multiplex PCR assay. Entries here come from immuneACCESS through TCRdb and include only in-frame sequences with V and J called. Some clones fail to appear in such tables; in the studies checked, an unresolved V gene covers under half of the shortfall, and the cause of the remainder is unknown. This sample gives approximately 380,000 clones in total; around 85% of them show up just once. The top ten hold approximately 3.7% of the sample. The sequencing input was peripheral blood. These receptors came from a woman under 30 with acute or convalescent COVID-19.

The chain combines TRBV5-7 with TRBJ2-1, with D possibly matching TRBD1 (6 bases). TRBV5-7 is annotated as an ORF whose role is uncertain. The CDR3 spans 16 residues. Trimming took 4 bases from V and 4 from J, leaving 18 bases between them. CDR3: CASSPRTAKDYNEQFF. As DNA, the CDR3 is TGTGCCAGCAGCCCCAGGACAGCTAAGGATTACAATGAGCAGTTCTTC.

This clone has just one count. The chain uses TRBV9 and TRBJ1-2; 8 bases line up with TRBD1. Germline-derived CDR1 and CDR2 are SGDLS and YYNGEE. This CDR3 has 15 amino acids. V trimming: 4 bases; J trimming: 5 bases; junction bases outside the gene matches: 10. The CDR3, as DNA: TGTGCCAGCAGCCCGGACAGGGCGTTTTGGTATGGCTACACCTTC. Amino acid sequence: CASSPDRAFWYGYTF.

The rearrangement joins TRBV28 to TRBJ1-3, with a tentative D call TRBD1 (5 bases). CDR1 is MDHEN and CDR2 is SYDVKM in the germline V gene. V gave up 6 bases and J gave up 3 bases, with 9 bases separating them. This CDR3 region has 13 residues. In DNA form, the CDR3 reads TGTGCCAGCAGCCCGACAGTTGGAAACACCATATATTTT. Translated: CASSPTVGNTIYF.

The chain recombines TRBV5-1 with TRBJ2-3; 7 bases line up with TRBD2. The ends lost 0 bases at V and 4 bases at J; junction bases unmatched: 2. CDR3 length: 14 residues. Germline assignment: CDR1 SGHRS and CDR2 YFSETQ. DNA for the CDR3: TGCGCCAGCAGCTTGGAAGGGAGGGCAGATACGCAGTATTTT. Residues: CASSLEGRADTQYF.

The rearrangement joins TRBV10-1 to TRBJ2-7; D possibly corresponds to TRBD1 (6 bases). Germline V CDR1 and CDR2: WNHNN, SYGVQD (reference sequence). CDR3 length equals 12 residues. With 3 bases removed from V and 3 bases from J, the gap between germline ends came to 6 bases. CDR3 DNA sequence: TGCGCCAGCAGTGAAGGGGGCTACGAGCAGTACTTC. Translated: CASSEGGYEQYF.

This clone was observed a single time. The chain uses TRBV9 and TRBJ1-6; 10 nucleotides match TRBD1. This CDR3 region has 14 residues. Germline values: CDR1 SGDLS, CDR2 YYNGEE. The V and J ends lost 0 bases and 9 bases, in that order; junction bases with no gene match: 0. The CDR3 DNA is TGTGCCAGCAGCGTAGGACAGGGGGCTTCACCCCTCCACTTT. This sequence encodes CASSVGQGASPLHF. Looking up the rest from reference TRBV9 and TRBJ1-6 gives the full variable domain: DSGVTQTPKHLITATGQRVTLRCSPRSGDLSVYWYQQSLDQGLQFLIQYYNGEERAKGNILERFSAQQFPDLHSELNLSSLELGDSALYFCASSVGQGASPLHFGNGTRLTVT.

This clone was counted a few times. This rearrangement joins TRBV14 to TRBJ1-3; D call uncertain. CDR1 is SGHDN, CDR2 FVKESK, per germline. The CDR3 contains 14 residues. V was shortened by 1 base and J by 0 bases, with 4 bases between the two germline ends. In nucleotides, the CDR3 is TGTGCCAGCAGCCAAGTTAACTCTGGAAACACCATATATTTT. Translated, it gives CASSQVNSGNTIYF.

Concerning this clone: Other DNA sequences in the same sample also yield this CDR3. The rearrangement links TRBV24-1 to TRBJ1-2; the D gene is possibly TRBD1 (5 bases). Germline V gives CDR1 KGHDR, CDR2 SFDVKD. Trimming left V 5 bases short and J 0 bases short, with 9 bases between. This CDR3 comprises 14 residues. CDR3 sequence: CATSGTGANYGYTF. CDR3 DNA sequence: TGTGCCACCAGTGGCACAGGAGCTAACTATGGCTACACCTTC.

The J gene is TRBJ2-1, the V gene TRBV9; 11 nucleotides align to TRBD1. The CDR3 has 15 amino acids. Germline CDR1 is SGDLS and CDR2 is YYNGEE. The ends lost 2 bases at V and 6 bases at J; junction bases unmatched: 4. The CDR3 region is CASSVTGTGGNEQFF. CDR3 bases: TGTGCCAGCAGCGTTACCGGGACAGGGGGCAATGAGCAGTTCTTC. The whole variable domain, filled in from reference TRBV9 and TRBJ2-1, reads DSGVTQTPKHLITATGQRVTLRCSPRSGDLSVYWYQQSLDQGLQFLIQYYNGEERAKGNILERFSAQQFPDLHSELNLSSLELGDSALYFCASSVTGTGGNEQFFGPGTRLTVL.

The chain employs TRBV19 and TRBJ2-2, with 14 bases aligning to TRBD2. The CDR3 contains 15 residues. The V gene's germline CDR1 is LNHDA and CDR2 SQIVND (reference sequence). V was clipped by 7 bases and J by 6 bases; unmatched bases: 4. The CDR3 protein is CASNRLAGGAGELFF. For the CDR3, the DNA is TGTGCCAGTAATAGACTAGCGGGAGGGGCCGGGGAGCTGTTTTTT.

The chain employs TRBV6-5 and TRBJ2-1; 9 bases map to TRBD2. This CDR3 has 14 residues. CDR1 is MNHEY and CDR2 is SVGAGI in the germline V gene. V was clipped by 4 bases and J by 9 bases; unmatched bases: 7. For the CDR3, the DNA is TGTGCCAGCAGTTTGCGGGGGGGGCCCGTTGAGCAGTTCTTC. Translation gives CASSLRGGPVEQFF.

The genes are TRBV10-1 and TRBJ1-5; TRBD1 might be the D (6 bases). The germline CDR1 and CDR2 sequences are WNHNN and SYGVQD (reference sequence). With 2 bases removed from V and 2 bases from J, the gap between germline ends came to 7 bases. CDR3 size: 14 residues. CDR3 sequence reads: CASSEAGGNQPQHF. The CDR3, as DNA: TGCGCCAGCAGTGAGGCAGGGGGCAATCAGCCCCAGCATTTT.

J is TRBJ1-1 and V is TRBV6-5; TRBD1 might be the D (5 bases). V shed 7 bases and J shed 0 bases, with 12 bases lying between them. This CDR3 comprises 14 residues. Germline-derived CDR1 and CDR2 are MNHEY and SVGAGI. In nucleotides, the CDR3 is TGTGCCAGCACCGAGTGGGGCATGAACACTGAAGCTTTCTTT. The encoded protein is CASTEWGMNTEAFF.

The CDR3, as DNA: TGCAGCGTTATCGGGACAGGGACTAGCACAGATACGCAGTATTTT. Its translation: CSVIGTGTSTDTQYF. The chain combines TRBV29-1 with TRBJ2-3; 9 positions agree with TRBD1. This CDR3 has 15 amino acids. Unmatched junction bases numbered 6, after V lost 5 bases and J lost 0 bases. Germline V gene lookup returns CDR1 SQVTM and CDR2 ANQGSEA.

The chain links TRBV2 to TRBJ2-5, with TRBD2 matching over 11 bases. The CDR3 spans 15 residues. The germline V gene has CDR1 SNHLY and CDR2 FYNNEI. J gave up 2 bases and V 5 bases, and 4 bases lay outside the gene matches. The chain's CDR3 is CASSLLAGGQETQYF. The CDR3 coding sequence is TGTGCCAGCAGTCTTTTAGCGGGGGGGCAAGAGACCCAGTACTTC.

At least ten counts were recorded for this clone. CDR3 region: CASNKGLVSYNEQFF. The CDR3 coding sequence is TGTGCCAGCAATAAAGGACTAGTCTCCTACAATGAGCAGTTCTTC. The chain has TRBV6-6 and TRBJ2-1; TRBD2 matches 7 bases. The CDR3 runs to 15 residues. Germline V gives CDR1 MNHNY, CDR2 SVGAGI (reference sequence). V lost 7 bases to trimming and J lost 0 bases; unmatched junction nucleotides: 6.

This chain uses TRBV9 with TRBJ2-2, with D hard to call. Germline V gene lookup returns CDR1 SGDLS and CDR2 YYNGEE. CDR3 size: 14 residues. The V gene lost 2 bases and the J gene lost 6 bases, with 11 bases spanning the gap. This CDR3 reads CASSVIDSPGELFF. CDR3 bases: TGTGCCAGCAGCGTTATCGACTCGCCCGGGGAGCTGTTTTTT.

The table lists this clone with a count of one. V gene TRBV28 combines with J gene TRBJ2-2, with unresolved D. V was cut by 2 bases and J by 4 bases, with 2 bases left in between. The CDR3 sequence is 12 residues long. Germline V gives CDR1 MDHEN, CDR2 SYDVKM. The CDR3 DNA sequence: TGTGCCAGCAGTTTACGCACCGGGGAGCTGTTTTTT. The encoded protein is CASSLRTGELFF. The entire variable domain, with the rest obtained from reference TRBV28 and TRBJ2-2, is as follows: DVKVTQSSRYLVKRTGEKVFLECVQDMDHENMFWYRQDPGLGLRLIYFSYDVKMKEKGDIPEGYSVSREKKERFSLILESASTNQTSMYLCASSLRTGELFFGEGSRLTVL.

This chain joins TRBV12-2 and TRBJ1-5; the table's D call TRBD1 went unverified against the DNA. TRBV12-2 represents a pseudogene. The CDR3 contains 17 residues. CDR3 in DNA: TGTGCAAGTCGCTCGACCTTAGGACAGCTACGCAATCAGCCCCAGCATTTT. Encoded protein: CASRSTLGQLRNQPQHF.

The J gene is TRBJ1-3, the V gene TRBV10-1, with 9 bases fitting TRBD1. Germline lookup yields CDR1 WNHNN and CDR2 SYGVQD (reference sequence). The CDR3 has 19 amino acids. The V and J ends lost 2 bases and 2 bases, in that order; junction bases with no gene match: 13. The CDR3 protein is CASSEGSGQGPRPGNTIYF. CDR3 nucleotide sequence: TGCGCCAGCAGTGAGGGATCCGGACAGGGGCCAAGACCTGGAAACACCATATATTTT.

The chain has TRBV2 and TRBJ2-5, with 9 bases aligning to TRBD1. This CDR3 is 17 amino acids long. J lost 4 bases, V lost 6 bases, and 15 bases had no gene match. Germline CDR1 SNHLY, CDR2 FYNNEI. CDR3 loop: CASRTPRRTGVGETQYF. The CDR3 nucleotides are TGTGCCAGCAGGACGCCCCGGAGGACAGGGGTTGGAGAGACCCAGTACTTC.

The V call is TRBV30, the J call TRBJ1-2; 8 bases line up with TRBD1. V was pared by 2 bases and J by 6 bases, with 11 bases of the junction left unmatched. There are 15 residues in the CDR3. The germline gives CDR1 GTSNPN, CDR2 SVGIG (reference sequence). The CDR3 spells CAWSIHSGQGNGYTF. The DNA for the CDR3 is TGTGCCTGGAGTATCCACTCCGGACAGGGAAATGGCTACACCTTC.

The CDR3 nucleotides read TGTGCCAGTAGTAGGTACAGGGTAAGGGGAAATGAGCAGTTCTTC. It encodes CASSRYRVRGNEQFF. This rearrangement joins TRBV19 to TRBJ2-1, with a tentative D call TRBD1 (6 bases). V lost 4 bases, J lost 7 bases, and 17 bases lay in between. The germline V gene has CDR1 LNHDA and CDR2 SQIVND (reference sequence). The CDR3 spans 15 residues.

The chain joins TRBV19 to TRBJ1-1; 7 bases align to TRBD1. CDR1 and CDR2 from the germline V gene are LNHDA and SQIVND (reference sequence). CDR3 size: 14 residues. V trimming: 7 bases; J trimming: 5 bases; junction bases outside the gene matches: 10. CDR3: CASTVSGGGTEAFF. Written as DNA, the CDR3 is TGTGCCAGTACCGTATCAGGGGGTGGAACTGAAGCTTTCTTT.

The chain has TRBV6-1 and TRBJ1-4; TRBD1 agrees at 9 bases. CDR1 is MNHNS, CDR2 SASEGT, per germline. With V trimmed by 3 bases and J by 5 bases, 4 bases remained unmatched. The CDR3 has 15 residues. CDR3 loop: CASSDPTGGNEKLFF. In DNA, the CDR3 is TGTGCCAGCAGTGACCCTACAGGGGGCAATGAAAAACTGTTTTTT.

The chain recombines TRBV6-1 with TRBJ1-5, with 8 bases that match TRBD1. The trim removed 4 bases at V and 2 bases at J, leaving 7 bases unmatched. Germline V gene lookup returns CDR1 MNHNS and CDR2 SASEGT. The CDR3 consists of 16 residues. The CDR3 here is CASSGSQGGGNQPQHF. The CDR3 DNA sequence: TGTGCCAGCAGTGGATCACAGGGGGGCGGCAATCAGCCCCAGCATTTT.

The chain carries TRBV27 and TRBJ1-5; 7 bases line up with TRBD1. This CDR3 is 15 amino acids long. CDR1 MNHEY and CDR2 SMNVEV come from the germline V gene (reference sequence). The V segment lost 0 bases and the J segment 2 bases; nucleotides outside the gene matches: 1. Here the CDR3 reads CASSLSQGRNQPQHF. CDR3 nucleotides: TGTGCCAGCAGTTTATCACAGGGGCGCAATCAGCCCCAGCATTTT.